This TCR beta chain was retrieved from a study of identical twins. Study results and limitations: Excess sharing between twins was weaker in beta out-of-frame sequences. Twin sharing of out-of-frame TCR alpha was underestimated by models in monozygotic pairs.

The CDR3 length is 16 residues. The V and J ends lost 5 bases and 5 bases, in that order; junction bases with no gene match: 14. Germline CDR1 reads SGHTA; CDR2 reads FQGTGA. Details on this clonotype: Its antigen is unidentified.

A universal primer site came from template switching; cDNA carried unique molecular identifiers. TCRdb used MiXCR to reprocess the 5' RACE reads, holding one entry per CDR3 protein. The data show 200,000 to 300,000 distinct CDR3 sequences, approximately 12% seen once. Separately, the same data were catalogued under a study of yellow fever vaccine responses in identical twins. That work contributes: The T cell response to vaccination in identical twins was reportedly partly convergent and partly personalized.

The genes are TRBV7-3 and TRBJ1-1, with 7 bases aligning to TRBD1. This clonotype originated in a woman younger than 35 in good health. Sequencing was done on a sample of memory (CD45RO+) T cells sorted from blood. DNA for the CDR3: TGTGCCAGCAGCCCAGGGGGGAGCAGGGCGGATACTGAAGCTTTCTTT. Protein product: CASSPGGSRADTEAFF.